The clone carrying this T cell receptor (beta chain) was recorded once. The antigen remains unidentified. The sample originates from a study of post-analysis software for immune sequencing data. Regarding the study as a whole: Roughly five TRBV segments, including TRBV5-6, TRBV5-1 and TRBV20-1, were more frequent in patients than controls. Controls had significantly higher normalized Chao1 diversity than multiple sclerosis patients. The authors found that F measure strongly co-clustered same-batch samples.

Researchers reported that TCR beta cDNA libraries carried unique molecular identifiers. TCRdb reanalysed the PCR reads using MiXCR and keeps one entry per CDR3 protein. The repertoire includes approximately 440,000 distinct CDR3 sequences, 40% to 55% of them detected once, and over 10% sits in the top ten. The V gene end was trimmed by 8 bases and the J gene end by 1 base; junction bases not matched to a gene: 10. The CDR3 is 15 residues long. The germline CDR1 and CDR2 sequences are MDHEN and SYDVKM. Sequenced material: blood. The source is a girl aged 5-17 years with multiple sclerosis. This sequence joins TRBV28 and TRBJ2-7; 8 nucleotides match TRBD2. Here the CDR3 reads CASSVAGTASYEQYF. Written as DNA, the CDR3 is TGTGCCAGCTCTGTAGCGGGAACGGCATCCTACGAGCAGTACTTC.